This T cell receptor beta chain was obtained from a study of CD8 T cells in ankylosing spondylitis. Findings of the study overall: A motif of under 10 highly homologous TCR beta variants was seen as apparently characteristic of ankylosing spondylitis blood.

CDR1 and CDR2 (germline): KGHDR, SFDVKD. The V gene lost 5 bases and the J gene lost 1 base, with 12 bases spanning the gap. The CDR3 sequence is 15 residues long. Of note for this clonotype: Its cognate antigen is unknown.

Quantitative 5'-RACE with molecular barcodes was used to make the TCR beta libraries. TCRdb ran MiXCR on the 5' RACE reads and lists one entry per CDR3 protein. Of roughly 250,000 distinct CDR3 sequences listed, 10% are singletons. The specimen was blood, either unsorted or a sorted T cell fraction (not recorded which). V usage is TRBV24-1 and J usage is TRBJ2-3; possibly TRBD2 for D (6 bases). The clonotype comes from a male donor with ankylosing spondylitis or in good health (not recorded which). CDR3 in DNA: TGTGCCACCAGTGTAGGCGGGGTCGGCACAGATACGCAGTATTTT. The encoded protein is CATSVGGVGTDTQYF.